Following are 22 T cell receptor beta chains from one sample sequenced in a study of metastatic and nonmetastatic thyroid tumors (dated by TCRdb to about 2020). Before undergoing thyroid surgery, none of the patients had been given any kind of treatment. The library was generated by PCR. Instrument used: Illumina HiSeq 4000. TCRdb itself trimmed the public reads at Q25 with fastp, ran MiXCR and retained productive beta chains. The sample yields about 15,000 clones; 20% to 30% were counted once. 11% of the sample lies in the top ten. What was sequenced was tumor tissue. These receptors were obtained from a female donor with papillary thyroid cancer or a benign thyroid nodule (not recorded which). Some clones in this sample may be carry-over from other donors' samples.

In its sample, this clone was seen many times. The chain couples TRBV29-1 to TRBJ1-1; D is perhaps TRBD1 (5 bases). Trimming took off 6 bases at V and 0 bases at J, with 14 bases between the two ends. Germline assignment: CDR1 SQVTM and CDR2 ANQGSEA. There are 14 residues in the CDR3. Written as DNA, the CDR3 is TGCAGCGTAGTCCGGGGGGGGGTGAACACTGAAGCTTTCTTT. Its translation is CSVVRGGVNTEAFF.

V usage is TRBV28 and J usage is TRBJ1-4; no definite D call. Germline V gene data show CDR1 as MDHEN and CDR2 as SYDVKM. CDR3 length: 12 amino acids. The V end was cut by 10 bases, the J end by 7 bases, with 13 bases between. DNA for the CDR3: TGTGCCAACACTAGGGTGGGTGAAAAACTGTTTTTT. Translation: CANTRVGEKLFF.

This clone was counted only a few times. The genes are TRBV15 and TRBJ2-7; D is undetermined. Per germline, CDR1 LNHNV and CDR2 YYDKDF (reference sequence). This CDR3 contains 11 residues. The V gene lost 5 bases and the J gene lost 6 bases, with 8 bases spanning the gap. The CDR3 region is CATSLGSEQYF. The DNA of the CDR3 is TGTGCCACCAGCCTCGGCTCCGAGCAGTACTTC.

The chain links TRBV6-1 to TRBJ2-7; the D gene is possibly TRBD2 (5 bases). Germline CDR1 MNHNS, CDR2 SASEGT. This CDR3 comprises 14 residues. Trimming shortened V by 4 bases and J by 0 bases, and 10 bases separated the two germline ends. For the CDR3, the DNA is TGTGCCAGCAGTGTGAGTAGCGACTCCTACGAGCAGTACTTC. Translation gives CASSVSSDSYEQYF.

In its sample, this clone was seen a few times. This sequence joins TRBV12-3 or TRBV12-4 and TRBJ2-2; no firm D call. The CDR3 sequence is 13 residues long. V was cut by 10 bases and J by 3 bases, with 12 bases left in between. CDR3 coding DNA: TGTGCCACTTCGTGTTGGGACACCGGGGAGCTGTTTTTT. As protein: CATSCWDTGELFF.

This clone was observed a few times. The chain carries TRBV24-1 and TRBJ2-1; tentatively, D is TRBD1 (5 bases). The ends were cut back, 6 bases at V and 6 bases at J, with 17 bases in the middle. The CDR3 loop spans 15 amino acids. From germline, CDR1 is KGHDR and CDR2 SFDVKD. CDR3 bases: TGTGCCACCAGTTATTCCATCCAGGGTCGCAATGAGCAGTTCTTC. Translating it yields CATSYSIQGRNEQFF.

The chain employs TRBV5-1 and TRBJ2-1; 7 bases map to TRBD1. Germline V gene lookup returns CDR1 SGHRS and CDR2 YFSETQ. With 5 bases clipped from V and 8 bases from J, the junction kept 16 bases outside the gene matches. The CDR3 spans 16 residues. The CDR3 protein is CASRSQGGFLTDEQFF. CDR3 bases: TGCGCCAGCAGGTCGCAAGGGGGCTTCTTAACGGATGAGCAGTTCTTC.

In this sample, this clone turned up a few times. The CDR3 DNA reads TGTGCCAGCAGAACCGGGACAGGGGACTACGAGCAGTACTTC. Translated, it gives CASRTGTGDYEQYF. The rearrangement links TRBV27 to TRBJ2-7, with 10 positions matching TRBD1. Trimming at V came to 6 bases and at J to 3 bases, leaving 5 bases not matched to a gene. This CDR3 has 14 residues. Germline V gives CDR1 MNHEY, CDR2 SMNVEV (reference sequence).

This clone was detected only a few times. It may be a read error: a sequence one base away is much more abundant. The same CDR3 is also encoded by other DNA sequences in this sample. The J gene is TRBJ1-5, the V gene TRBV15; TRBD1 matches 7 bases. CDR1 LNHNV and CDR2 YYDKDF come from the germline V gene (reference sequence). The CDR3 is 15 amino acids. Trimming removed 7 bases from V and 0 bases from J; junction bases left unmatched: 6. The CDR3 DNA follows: TGTGCCACCATCAGGGGGGGGGGTAGCAATCAGCCCCAGCATTTT. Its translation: CATIRGGGSNQPQHF.

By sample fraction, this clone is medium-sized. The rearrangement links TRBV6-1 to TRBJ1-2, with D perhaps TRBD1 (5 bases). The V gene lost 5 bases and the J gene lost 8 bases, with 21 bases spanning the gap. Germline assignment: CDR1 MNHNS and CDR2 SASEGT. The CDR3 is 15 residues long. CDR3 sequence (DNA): TGTGCCAGCAGTTCACCCAGGGACTGGCTAGAGGGCTACACCTTC. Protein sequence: CASSSPRDWLEGYTF.

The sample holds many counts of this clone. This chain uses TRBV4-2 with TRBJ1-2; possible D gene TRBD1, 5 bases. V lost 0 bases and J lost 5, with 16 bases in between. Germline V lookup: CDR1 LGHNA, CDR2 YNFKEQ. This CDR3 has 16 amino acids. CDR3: CASSQDLRTPVYGYTF. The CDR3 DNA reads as TGTGCCAGCAGCCAAGATCTCCGGACACCCGTTTATGGCTACACCTTC.

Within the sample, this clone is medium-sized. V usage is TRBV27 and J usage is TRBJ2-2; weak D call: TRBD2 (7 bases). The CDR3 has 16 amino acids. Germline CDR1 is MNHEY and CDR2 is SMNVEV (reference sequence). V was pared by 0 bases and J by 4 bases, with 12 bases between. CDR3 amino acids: CASSLSGGVPTGELFF. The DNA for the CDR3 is TGTGCCAGCAGTTTATCAGGGGGGGTTCCCACCGGGGAGCTGTTTTTT.

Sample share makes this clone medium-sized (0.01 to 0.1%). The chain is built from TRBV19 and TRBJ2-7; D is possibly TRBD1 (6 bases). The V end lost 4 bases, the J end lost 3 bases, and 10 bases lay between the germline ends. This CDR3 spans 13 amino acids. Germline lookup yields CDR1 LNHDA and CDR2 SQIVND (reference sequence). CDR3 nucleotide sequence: TGTGCCAGTAGTAGAGGACAGCTCTACGAGCAGTACTTC. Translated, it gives CASSRGQLYEQYF.

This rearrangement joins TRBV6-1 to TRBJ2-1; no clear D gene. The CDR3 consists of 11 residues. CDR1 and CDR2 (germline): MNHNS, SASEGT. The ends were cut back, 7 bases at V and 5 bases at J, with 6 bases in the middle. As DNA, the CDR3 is TGTGCCAGCACGGTCCACAATGAGCAGTTCTTC. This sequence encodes CASTVHNEQFF.

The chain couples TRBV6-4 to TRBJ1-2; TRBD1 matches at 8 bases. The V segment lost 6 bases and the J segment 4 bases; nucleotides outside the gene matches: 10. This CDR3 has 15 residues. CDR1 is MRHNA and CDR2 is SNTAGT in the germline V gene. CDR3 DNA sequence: TGTGCCAGCAGCTCCGGACAGGGAGGAAGCTATGGCTACACCTTC. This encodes CASSSGQGGSYGYTF.

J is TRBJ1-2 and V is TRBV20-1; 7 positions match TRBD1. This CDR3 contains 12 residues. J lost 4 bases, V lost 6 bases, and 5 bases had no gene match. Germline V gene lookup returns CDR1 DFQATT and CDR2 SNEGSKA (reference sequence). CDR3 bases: TGCAGTGCAAGGACAGGCCTCTATGGCTACACCTTC. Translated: CSARTGLYGYTF.

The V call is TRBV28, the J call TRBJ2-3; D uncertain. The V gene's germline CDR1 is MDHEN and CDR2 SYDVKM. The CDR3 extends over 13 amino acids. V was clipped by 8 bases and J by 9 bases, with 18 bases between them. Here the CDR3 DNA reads TGTGCCAGCGGCCGCCCAGCGAAGGAGACGCAGTATTTT. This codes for CASGRPAKETQYF. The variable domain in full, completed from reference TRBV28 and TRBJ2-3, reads DVKVTQSSRYLVKRTGEKVFLECVQDMDHENMFWYRQDPGLGLRLIYFSYDVKMKEKGDIPEGYSVSREKKERFSLILESASTNQTSMYLCASGRPAKETQYFGPGTRLTVL.

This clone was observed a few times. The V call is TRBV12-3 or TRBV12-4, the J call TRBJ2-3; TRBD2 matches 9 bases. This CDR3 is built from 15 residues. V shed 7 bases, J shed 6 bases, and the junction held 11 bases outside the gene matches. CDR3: CASTYGSGGLDTQYF. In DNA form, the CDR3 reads TGTGCCAGCACCTACGGTAGCGGGGGCCTTGATACGCAGTATTTT.

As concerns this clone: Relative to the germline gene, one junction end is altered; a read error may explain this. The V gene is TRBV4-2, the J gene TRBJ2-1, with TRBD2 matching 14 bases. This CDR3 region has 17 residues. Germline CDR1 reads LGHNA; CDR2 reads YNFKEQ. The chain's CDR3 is CSSSQEEPGLAGVGQFF. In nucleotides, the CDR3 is TGTTCCAGCAGCCAAGAGGAGCCGGGACTAGCGGGAGTGGGACAGTTCTTC.

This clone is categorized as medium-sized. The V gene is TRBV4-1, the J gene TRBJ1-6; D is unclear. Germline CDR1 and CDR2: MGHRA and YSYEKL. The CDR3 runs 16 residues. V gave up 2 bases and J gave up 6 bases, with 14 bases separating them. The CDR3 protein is CASSQHSSVRNSPLHF. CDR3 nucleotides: TGCGCCAGCAGCCAACATTCGTCCGTTCGTAATTCACCCCTCCACTTT.

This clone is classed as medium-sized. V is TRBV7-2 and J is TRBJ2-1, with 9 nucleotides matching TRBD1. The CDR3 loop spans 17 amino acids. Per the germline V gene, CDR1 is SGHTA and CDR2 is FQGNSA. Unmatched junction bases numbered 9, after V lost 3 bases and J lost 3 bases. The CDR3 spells CASSFGGDRGGYNEQFF. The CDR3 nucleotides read TGTGCCAGCAGCTTCGGGGGAGACAGGGGGGGCTACAATGAGCAGTTCTTC.

The CDR3 DNA sequence: TGTGCCAGCAGTGGCCAGGGAGAGACCCAGTACTTC. Its protein product is CASSGQGETQYF. J is TRBJ2-5 and V is TRBV6-1; the D gene is possibly TRBD1 (5 bases). Trimming removed 4 bases at V and 4 bases at J, with 7 bases between. This CDR3 spans 12 amino acids. Per germline, CDR1 MNHNS and CDR2 SASEGT.